These 18 T cell receptor beta chains originate from one sample sequenced in a study of post-analysis software for immune sequencing data. Study observations and caveats: Elevated frequency relative to controls characterized 4 or 5 TRBV segments in patients, TRBV5-6, TRBV5-1 and TRBV20-1 among them.

Their antigens remain unidentified. Unique molecular identifiers tagged the TCR beta cDNA libraries. MiXCR, run by TCRdb on the PCR reads, gives a single entry per CDR3 protein. The sample gives about 190,000 distinct CDR3 sequences, approximately 28% of which show up once; more than 3% is in the top ten. The specimen sequenced was blood. These receptors all come from a girl aged 2 to 17 with multiple sclerosis.

Only a few counts were recorded for this clonotype. The V gene is TRBV20-1, the J gene TRBJ1-5; 11 positions match TRBD1. Germline trimming cut 0 bases from V and 7 bases from J; bases unmatched to any gene: 5. Germline V gene sequence: CDR1 DFQATT, CDR2 SNEGSKA (reference sequence). This CDR3 spans 15 amino acids. CDR3 amino acids: CSAREGTGGIQPQHF. Written as DNA, the CDR3 is TGCAGTGCTAGAGAGGGGACAGGGGGGATACAGCCCCAGCATTTT.

On this clonotype itself: One end of the junction does not line up with germline, which may come from a read error. The chain employs TRBV3-1 and TRBJ1-1, with D possibly matching TRBD1 (6 bases). From germline, CDR1 is LGHDT and CDR2 YNNKEL (reference sequence). CDR3 size: 12 residues. CDR3 in amino acids: CAGRNRDTGAFF. CDR3 nucleotide sequence: TGTGCCGGCAGAAACAGGGACACTGGAGCTTTCTTT.

This rearrangement joins TRBV5-1 to TRBJ2-7; 7 bases line up with TRBD1. This CDR3 region has 13 residues. The trim removed 3 bases at V and 6 bases at J, leaving 6 bases unmatched. Germline V gives CDR1 SGHRS, CDR2 YFSETQ. CDR3 region: CASSSVTGLEQYF. As DNA, the CDR3 is TGCGCCAGCAGCTCTGTGACAGGGCTCGAGCAGTACTTC.

This clonotype was counted ten times or more. The V gene is TRBV6-5, the J gene TRBJ2-1; 11 bases line up with TRBD2. This CDR3 is built from 13 residues. The trim removed 9 bases at V and 5 bases at J, leaving 3 bases unmatched. Germline-derived CDR1 and CDR2 are MNHEY and SVGAGI. In DNA form, the CDR3 reads TGTGCCAGGGGACTAGCGGAAGACAATGAGCAGTTCTTC. It encodes CARGLAEDNEQFF.

This clonotype has just a few counts. A much larger clone lies a single base off, so this may be a read error. The chain couples TRBV6-1 to TRBJ2-7; tentatively, D is TRBD2 (5 bases). Between the trimmed V and J ends, which lost 4 bases and 9 bases, there was a span of 16 bases. The V gene's germline CDR1 is MNHNS and CDR2 SASEGT. The CDR3 is 13 residues long. This CDR3 is CASSGLWGVVQYF. In DNA, the CDR3 is TGTGCCAGCAGTGGCCTTTGGGGAGTGGTGCAGTACTTC.

The chain joins TRBV5-1 to TRBJ1-1; D uncertain. Germline loops: CDR1 SGHRS, CDR2 YFSETQ. The V gene lost 4 bases and the J gene lost 7 bases, with 14 bases spanning the gap. The CDR3 spans 13 residues. CDR3 sequence reads: CASSEGSAGEAFF. CDR3 in DNA: TGCGCCAGCAGCGAAGGATCAGCGGGTGAAGCTTTCTTT.

J is TRBJ1-5 and V is TRBV6-1; D is unresolved. Germline CDR1 and CDR2: MNHNS and SASEGT. This CDR3 region has 15 residues. The germline V and J ends were trimmed by 1 base and 6 bases, with 13 bases remaining between them. The chain's CDR3 is CASSEGEGLRQPQHF. CDR3 bases: TGTGCCAGCAGTGAAGGAGAAGGGCTTCGTCAGCCCCAGCATTTT.

This sequence joins TRBV7-8 and TRBJ2-3; TRBD2 matches at 10 bases. V shed 5 bases, J shed 4 bases, and the junction held 12 bases outside the gene matches. CDR1 and CDR2 (germline): SGHVS, FQNEAQ. This CDR3 has 17 amino acids. Written as DNA, the CDR3 is TGTGCCAGCAGCCCTTATCTGGCTAGCGGGAGTCCAGATACGCAGTATTTT. Its translation: CASSPYLASGSPDTQYF.

The chain couples TRBV20-1 to TRBJ2-1; D is perhaps TRBD2 (6 bases). This CDR3 region has 14 residues. V was cut by 5 bases and J by 7 bases, with 18 bases left in between. Germline V CDR1 and CDR2: DFQATT, SNEGSKA (reference sequence). CDR3 residues: CSAYPPRGNNEQFF. The DNA of the CDR3 is TGCAGTGCTTACCCCCCTCGGGGGAATAATGAGCAGTTCTTC.

This clonotype was seen more than once but under ten times. The V call is TRBV7-2, the J call TRBJ2-5; 10 bases fit TRBD2. The CDR3 length is 12 residues. Trimming at V came to 7 bases and at J to 11 bases, leaving 7 bases not matched to a gene. Germline assignment: CDR1 SGHTA and CDR2 FQGNSA. CDR3 nucleotide sequence: TGTGCCAGCAATCTAGCGGGAGTTGAGCAGTACTTC. Protein: CASNLAGVEQYF.

On this clonotype: Lacking the conserved final phenylalanine or tryptophan, this CDR3 likely reflects a read error. The gene calls are TRBV2 and TRBJ2-7; D is possibly TRBD1 (6 bases). The CDR3 is 13 amino acids. CDR1 and CDR2 (germline): SNHLY, FYNNEI. The CDR3 sequence is CASSQGYFYKQYY. CDR3 DNA: TGTGCCAGCAGTCAGGGGTATTTCTACAAGCAGTACTAC.

This clonotype was detected ten times or more. This sequence joins TRBV13 and TRBJ2-7, with 9 bases aligning to TRBD1. The V gene's germline CDR1 is PRHDT and CDR2 FYEKMQ (reference sequence). The CDR3 spans 15 residues. Germline trimming cut 6 bases from V and 0 bases from J; bases unmatched to any gene: 6. The CDR3 coding sequence is TGTGCCAGCAGGCTACAGGGGGCAAGCTCCTACGAGCAGTACTTC. Protein product: CASRLQGASSYEQYF.

J is TRBJ2-7 and V is TRBV6-5; a possible D gene is TRBD2 (6 bases). Germline V gives CDR1 MNHEY, CDR2 SVGAGI. V lost 4 bases to trimming and J lost 7 bases, with 26 bases between them. The CDR3 covers 17 residues. CDR3 amino acids: CASSSSQHGGRPQEQYF. CDR3 nucleotides: TGTGCCAGCAGTTCCTCCCAGCACGGGGGACGACCCCAGGAGCAGTACTTC.

This clonotype was seen repeatedly, ten times or more. This chain links TRBV20-1 with TRBJ2-3; D is unresolved. Germline V gene data show CDR1 as DFQATT and CDR2 as SNEGSKA (reference sequence). The V end was cut by 1 base, the J end by 7 bases, with 9 bases between. This CDR3 comprises 12 residues. The CDR3 is CSARAFSNTQYF. The CDR3 DNA is TGCAGTGCTAGAGCGTTCTCTAATACGCAGTATTTT.

This clonotype was recorded at least ten times. V is TRBV11-1 and J is TRBJ2-1, with 9 bases matching TRBD2. The CDR3 covers 15 residues. With V trimmed by 3 bases and J by 5 bases, 5 bases remained unmatched. The germline gives CDR1 SGHAT, CDR2 FQDESV (reference sequence). The CDR3 DNA reads TGTGCCAGCAGCTTTGTACGCGGGAGGGACAATGAGCAGTTCTTC. It translates to CASSFVRGRDNEQFF.

Ten or more counts support this clonotype. This chain joins TRBV6-5 and TRBJ2-1, with 7 positions matching TRBD2. This CDR3 comprises 15 residues. The germline V gene has CDR1 MNHEY and CDR2 SVGAGI. With V trimmed by 7 bases and J by 8 bases, 14 bases remained unmatched. The DNA of the CDR3 is TGTGCCAGCACCCCCGGGACTAACAAGTTCGATGAGCAGTTCTTC. Translation: CASTPGTNKFDEQFF.

The chain has TRBV30 and TRBJ1-1; TRBD1 aligns across 7 bases. V trimming: 3 bases; J trimming: 10 bases; junction bases outside the gene matches: 8. The V gene's germline CDR1 is GTSNPN and CDR2 SVGIG (reference sequence). This CDR3 spans 12 amino acids. The CDR3 reads CAWRDDRVVAFF. CDR3 DNA sequence: TGTGCCTGGAGGGACGACAGGGTGGTAGCTTTCTTT.

Ten or more counts support this clonotype. J is TRBJ2-1 and V is TRBV5-6; D possibly uses TRBD1 or TRBD2 (6 bases each). V lost 1 base and J 0 bases, leaving 14 bases between the germline ends. The CDR3 length is 17 residues. Per germline, CDR1 SGHDT and CDR2 YYEEEE. This CDR3 is CASSLSSGGGSYNEQFF. CDR3 DNA: TGTGCCAGCAGCTTGTCGAGCGGAGGGGGCTCCTACAATGAGCAGTTCTTC.